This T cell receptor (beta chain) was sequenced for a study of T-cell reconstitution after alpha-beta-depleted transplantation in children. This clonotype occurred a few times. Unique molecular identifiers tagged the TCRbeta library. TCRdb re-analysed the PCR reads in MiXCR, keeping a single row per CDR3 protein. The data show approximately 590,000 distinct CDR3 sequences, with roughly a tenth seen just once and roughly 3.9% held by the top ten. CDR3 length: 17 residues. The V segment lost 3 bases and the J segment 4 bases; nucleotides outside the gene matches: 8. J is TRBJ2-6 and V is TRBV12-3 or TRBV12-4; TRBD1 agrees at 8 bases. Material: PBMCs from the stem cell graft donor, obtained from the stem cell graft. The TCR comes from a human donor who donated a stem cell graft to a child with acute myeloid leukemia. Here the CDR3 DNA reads TGTGCCAGCAGTTTCGAAAAGACAGGGGCCGGGGCCAACGTCCTGACTTTC. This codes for CASSFEKTGAGANVLTF.